This is a list of T cell receptor beta chains from one sample in a study of beta chain features in type 1 diabetes. Produced via immunoSEQ multiplex PCR; TCRdb's table is partial and in-frame only. The sample yields 300,000 to 350,000 clones, about a tenth seen once. What was sequenced was central memory CD4+ T cells from blood. The receptors come from a man younger than 40 with type 1 diabetes. The CDR3 runs from the conserved cysteine through the conserved F or W. The D gene is left open where the match is weak. Clone size, where shown, is once, few, many, or a class for clones that have expanded.

d_call	clone_size	v_call	j_call	cdr3_nt	cdr3_aa
-	few	TRBV2	TRBJ2-7	TGTGCCAGCCTCCGGGACATCTCCTACGAGCAGTACTTC	CASLRDISYEQYF
-	-	TRBV6-6	TRBJ2-6	TGTGCCAGCAGACTTGACAGGGGAGGGTTGACTTTC	CASRLDRGGLTF
TRBD1	many	TRBV15	TRBJ1-5	TGTGCCACCAGCAGGGGACAGGGTGACGGTCAGCCCCAGCATTTT	CATSRGQGDGQPQHF
-	-	TRBV28	TRBJ2-7	TGTGCCAGCAGTTTATCCGGACCCTACGAGCAGTACTTC	CASSLSGPYEQYF
-	many	TRBV18	TRBJ2-1	TGTGCCAGCTCACCACTAGCGAACGGGGGGCCTTGGGCTGAGCAGTTCTTC	CASSPLANGGPWAEQFF
-	few	TRBV14	TRBJ2-3	TGTGCCAGCAGCCCAAGCACAGATACGCAGTATTTT	CASSPSTDTQYF
TRBD1	-	TRBV11-2	TRBJ1-2	TGTGCCAGCAGCTTATCCGGGACAGCGGATGGCTACACCTTC	CASSLSGTADGYTF
TRBD2	few	TRBV5-4	TRBJ2-5	TGTGCCAGCAGCGGGGGACTAGCGGGGGTCCAAGAGACCCAGTACTTC	CASSGGLAGVQETQYF
-	-	TRBV4-3	TRBJ1-2	TGCGCCAGCAGCCCGGAGTCCCTGGGGCATGGCTACACCTTC	CASSPESLGHGYTF
-	-	TRBV4-3	TRBJ2-2	TGCGCCAGCAGCCGCGAGGGATCCCAGGCCGGGGAGCTGTTTTTT	CASSREGSQAGELFF
-	few	TRBV7-2	TRBJ2-5	TGTGCCAGCAGCTTAGCGCAGGGCCAAGAGACCCAGTACTTC	CASSLAQGQETQYF
-	-	TRBV6-5	TRBJ1-6	TGTGCCAGCAGTGTGGACAGAAACCATAATTCACCCCTCCACTTT	CASSVDRNHNSPLHF
-	few	TRBV10-3	TRBJ1-2	TGTGCCATCAGTGGGGAGAACTATGGCTACACCTTC	CAISGENYGYTF
TRBD1	-	TRBV4-3	TRBJ1-3	TGCGCCAGCAGCCAAGATTGGACAGGAGGAAACACCATATATTTT	CASSQDWTGGNTIYF
-	few	TRBV5-4	TRBJ2-2	TGTGCCAGCAGCTCCACGGGACCCAGGCGAAGGGAGCTGTTTTTT	CASSSTGPRRRELFF
TRBD1	-	TRBV10-3	TRBJ1-2	TGTGCCATCAGTGAAACAGGGGGGCCTGAGAACTATGGCTACACCTTC	CAISETGGPENYGYTF
-	-	TRBV25-1	TRBJ1-5	TGTGCCAGCAGTGGTAGGTGGGATAGCAATCAGCCCCAGCATTTT	CASSGRWDSNQPQHF
-	-	TRBV15	TRBJ2-5	TGTGCCACCAGCAGAGGTATAAAAGAGACCCAGTACTTC	CATSRGIKETQYF
TRBD2	few	TRBV5-1	TRBJ2-5	TGCGCCAGCAGCTCCGGGACTAGCGAGGAGACCCAGTACTTC	CASSSGTSEETQYF
TRBD1	few	TRBV29-1	TRBJ1-5	TGCAGCGTTGGTGAATCTGGGACAGGGGTTCAGCCCCAGCATTTT	CSVGESGTGVQPQHF
-	-	TRBV4-3	TRBJ2-5	TGCGCCAGCAGCCAAGCAGGCGGAGAGACCCAGTACTTC	CASSQAGGETQYF
-	few	TRBV6-5	TRBJ2-7	TGTGCCAGCAGGTCGAGCTACGAGCAGTACTTC	CASRSSYEQYF
-	many	TRBV19	TRBJ2-1	TGTGCCAGTAGTATTTCGGGGGGCCACCACAATGAGCAGTTCTTC	CASSISGGHHNEQFF
-	-	TRBV20-1	TRBJ2-3	TGCAGTGCCAGTCAGGGAGATACGCAGTATTTT	CSASQGDTQYF
-	-	TRBV5-1	TRBJ2-7	TGCGCCAGCAGCTTGGGACAGCCCGGGAACGAGCAGTACTTC	CASSLGQPGNEQYF
-	few	TRBV5-4	TRBJ2-3	TGCGCCAGCAGCCAAGGTTCGAATACGCAGTATTTT	CASSQGSNTQYF
-	-	TRBV7-2	TRBJ2-7	TGTGCCAGCAGCTTAGGGGCGAAGTCCTACGAGCAGTACTTC	CASSLGAKSYEQYF
TRBD1	few	TRBV7-2	TRBJ1-2	TGTGCCAGCAGCTTACCGGACAGGGCAAATGGCTACACCTTC	CASSLPDRANGYTF
-	few	TRBV7-2	TRBJ2-6	TGTGCCAGCAGCTTAGCGAGGGGCCATACCTCTGGGGCCAACGTCCTGACTTTC	CASSLARGHTSGANVLTF
TRBD2	many	TRBV7-2	TRBJ2-3	TGTGCCAGCAGCTCCGACCGGTATGGCGGGGGGTCGTACACAGATACGCAGTATTTT	CASSSDRYGGGSYTDTQYF
TRBD1	few	TRBV6-5	TRBJ2-7	TGTGCCGCCAAAAAGGAGGCAGGGGGTGAGCAGTACTTC	CAAKKEAGGEQYF
TRBD2	many	TRBV10-3	TRBJ2-3	TGTGCCACCTCGGGACTAGCGGTTGACCTGAGCACAGATACGCAGTATTTT	CATSGLAVDLSTDTQYF
TRBD1	few	TRBV10-1	TRBJ2-7	TGCGCCAGCAGTGGGGACAGTTCCTACGAGCAGTACTTC	CASSGDSSYEQYF
-	few	TRBV29-1	TRBJ2-5	TGCAGCGTTGACCCTAGCGCGGAGACCCAGTACTTC	CSVDPSAETQYF
-	few	TRBV7-2	TRBJ1-2	TGTGCCAGCAGCTTAGTCGAGGGTGGCTACACCTTC	CASSLVEGGYTF
TRBD1	-	TRBV19	TRBJ1-5	TGTGCCAGTAGTGGACAGGGGGCCGGTCAGCCCCAGCATTTT	CASSGQGAGQPQHF
TRBD2	few	TRBV30	TRBJ2-3	TGTGCCTGGACTAGCGGCCTCACAGATACGCAGTATTTT	CAWTSGLTDTQYF
TRBD2	few	TRBV28	TRBJ2-7	TGTGCCAGCACCGGGGCGGGGGGCGACGAGCAGTACTTC	CASTGAGGDEQYF
-	-	TRBV7-2	TRBJ2-1	TGTGCCAGCAGCCCCGGTCCCTACAATGAGCAGTTCTTC	CASSPGPYNEQFF
-	-	TRBV11-2	TRBJ1-2	TGTGCCAGCAGCTTAGACAGCTATGGCTACACCTTC	CASSLDSYGYTF
-	few	TRBV11-2	TRBJ2-1	TGTGCCAGCAGCTTAGGTGGGACGCACATCGCGCAGTTCTTC	CASSLGGTHIAQFF